This record looks at one TCR beta chain sequence and its context. This sample stems from a study of blood T cell repertoires in COVID-19. Study at large: Whether acute or convalescent, the COVID-19 samples came from the United States, Italy and Spain. Sources were T cells, B-cell-depleted T cells, or PBMCs; the material itself was cDNA or gDNA.

Original handling: Reference gene primers were amplified, and this amplification served to estimate nucleated cell counts. The method was immunoSEQ multiplex PCR; TCRdb's version includes in-frame clones alone and lacks a portion of them. V and J calls plus clone size are reproduced from that table; the DNA served to infer D and trimming. The data contain 200,000 to 300,000 clones, about 90% of them seen just once; the ten biggest clones take up 2% to 3%. The germline V gene has CDR1 LNHDA and CDR2 SQIVND (reference sequence). J lost 5 bases, V lost 7 bases, and 9 bases had no gene match. The CDR3 has 15 amino acids.

The chain uses TRBV19 and TRBJ1-5; 9 bases map to TRBD1. The clonotype was recovered from a woman in her 50s with acute or convalescent COVID-19. The specimen was peripheral blood. CDR3 in DNA: TGTGCCAGTACCGGGGGACAGGGAGGCTATCAGCCCCAGCATTTT. It translates to CASTGGQGGYQPQHF. Complete variable domain (other parts from reference TRBV19 and TRBJ1-5): DGGITQSPKYLFRKEGQNVTLSCEQNLNHDAMYWYRQDPGQGLRLIYYSQIVNDFQKGDIAEGYSVSREKKESFPLTVTSAQKNPTAFYLCASTGGQGGYQPQHFGDGTRLSIL.